The sample holds a few counts of the clone carrying this TCR beta chain. This cohort consisted of healthy bone marrow donors. V shed 6 bases and J 4 bases; nucleotides not matched to a gene: 18. Germline CDR1 is ENHRY and CDR2 is SYGVKD. The CDR3 is made up of 19 amino acids. This sample was taken from a study of cytomegalovirus exposure and HLA in healthy donors. The PCR was carried out with 60 Vbeta primers and 13 Jbeta primers. Using immunoSEQ multiplex PCR, the repertoire was profiled, and TCRdb retains in-frame clones only, with some absent. The sample lists 190,000 or so clones, roughly 80% occurring once.

V and J are TRBV10-3 and TRBJ2-1; 10 bases fit TRBD2. The sequenced sample was PBMCs. The sequence came from a man aged 45-65 years in good health and CMV-seronegative. CDR3 DNA sequence: TGTGCCATCAGGGAGAGGAAGGGACTAGCGCTCGGCACATACAATGAGCAGTTCTTC. This translates into CAIRERKGLALGTYNEQFF.